Listed below are T cell receptor beta chains from one sample, sequenced in a study of T-cell memory formation after mild COVID-19. Each CDR3 protein gets one entry after TCRdb re-called the 5' RACE reads with MiXCR. The table has about 280,000 distinct CDR3 sequences, approximately 7.6% seen once. Specimen: PBMCs or a T cell subset sorted from them (not recorded which). The receptor set was obtained from a man younger than 35 who had mild COVID-19 (a few samples of this study predate the infection). Cell type and time point are not known. Both conserved end residues are part of each CDR3. A D gene is named only where the DNA matches it firmly. Rows give clone size only sometimes, using once, few, many, or a class for an expanded clone.

j_call v_call clone_size d_call cdr3_nt cdr3_aa
TRBJ2-1 TRBV24-1 many TRBD1 TGTGCCACCAGTGGAGAAACAGGGGGTTACAATGAGCAGTTCTTC CATSGETGGYNEQFF
TRBJ2-7 TRBV3-1 - TRBD2 TGTGCCAGCAGCCAAGTGATCATGGGACTAGCGGGGACTCGCTACGAGCAGTACTTC CASSQVIMGLAGTRYEQYF
TRBJ2-5 TRBV12-3/TRBV12-4 - - TGTGCCAGCAGTTTAGGTGTAGACGGGACCCAGTACTTC CASSLGVDGTQYF
TRBJ2-5 TRBV28 many TRBD1 TGTGCCAGCAGAGACAGGGGGCGCGGGGAGACCCAGTACTTC CASRDRGRGETQYF
TRBJ1-4 TRBV5-1 - - TGCGCCAGCAGCCCCACAGGGTACGCTGAAAAACTGTTTTTT CASSPTGYAEKLFF
TRBJ2-7 TRBV5-4 many - TGTGCCAGCAGCTTGGATTCCGCGAGGGCCGGGGCCGAGCAGTACTTC CASSLDSARAGAEQYF
TRBJ1-1 TRBV6-6 few - TGTGCCAGCAGTTACCCGGGGAAGCGGTATACTGAAGCTTTCTTT CASSYPGKRYTEAFF
TRBJ2-1 TRBV10-3 few - TGTGCCATCAGTGACACCCGGGACGGTCACAATGAGCAGTTCTTC CAISDTRDGHNEQFF
TRBJ1-1 TRBV7-9 few - TGTGCCAGCAGCTTATTTTCAGGCATGAACACTGAAGCTTTCTTT CASSLFSGMNTEAFF
TRBJ1-5 TRBV20-1 few TRBD1 TGCAGTGCTAGAGACGCGGGACAGGGGAGCCAGCCCCAGCATTTT CSARDAGQGSQPQHF
TRBJ2-1 TRBV4-1 - TRBD2 TGCGCCAGCAGCCAAGATTTCGTGGGCGGGGGCTCCTACAATGAGCAGTTCTTC CASSQDFVGGGSYNEQFF
TRBJ2-1 TRBV9 many - TGTGCCAGCAGTGTGGGGGATGAGCAGTTCTTC CASSVGDEQFF
TRBJ2-1 TRBV6-4 many TRBD2 TGTGCCAGCAGTACTAGCGGGGGAATCAGTGAGCAGTTCTTC CASSTSGGISEQFF
TRBJ2-5 TRBV25-1 few TRBD2 TGTGCCAGCAGTGACCTAGAGGGAGGGCAAGAGACCCAGTACTTC CASSDLEGGQETQYF
TRBJ2-3 TRBV4-2 many TRBD2 TGTGCCAGCAGCCAAGAGGGACTAGCGACAGATACGCAGTATTTT CASSQEGLATDTQYF
TRBJ1-1 TRBV5-1 - - TGCGCCAGCAGCTTGGAGGGCAGCCACACTGAAGCTTTCTTT CASSLEGSHTEAFF
TRBJ1-5 TRBV5-8 few TRBD1 TGTGCCAGCAGCCACAGGGGCCTCAGCAATCAGCCCCAGCATTTT CASSHRGLSNQPQHF
TRBJ1-2 TRBV4-3 few - TGCGCCAGCAGCCATCCCGACGTCTTGAGCTACACCTTC CASSHPDVLSYTF
TRBJ2-3 TRBV7-7 few TRBD1 TGTGCTAGCAGCCAGGGGACAGGGGCCACAGATACGCAGTATTTT CASSQGTGATDTQYF
TRBJ2-7 TRBV7-9 few TRBD1 TGTGCCAGCAGCTTAGTCTACAGGGGGAGGCACGAGCAGTACTTC CASSLVYRGRHEQYF
TRBJ1-6 TRBV27 few TRBD1 TGTGCCAGCAGTTCCCCCGCCGGTGCAGGGGGCGCCTCACCCCTCCACTTT CASSSPAGAGGASPLHF
TRBJ2-7 TRBV20-1 - TRBD2 TGCAGTGCTAGGACTAGCGGGGGATCGTACGAGCAGTACTTC CSARTSGGSYEQYF
TRBJ1-2 TRBV6-5 few - TGTGCCAGCAGTTTTTTCGCAGGTACAGGGGGCTACACCTTC CASSFFAGTGGYTF
TRBJ2-3 TRBV4-3 few - TGCGCCAGCACAGCCCACCAAGAGAGCACAGATACGCAGTATTTT CASTAHQESTDTQYF
TRBJ1-4 TRBV7-2 few - TGTGCCAGCAGCCGCGGGGGGTGGGCAGCCACTAATGAAAAACTGTTTTTT CASSRGGWAATNEKLFF
TRBJ2-3 TRBV4-3 - - TGCGCCAGCAGCCAAGATACCCGACTCCCTCCAGATACGCAGTATTTT CASSQDTRLPPDTQYF
TRBJ2-5 TRBV7-2 many - TGTGCCAGCAGCTTAGCAATTCAGGAGACCCAGTACTTC CASSLAIQETQYF
TRBJ2-3 TRBV5-1 few - TGCGCCAGCAGCGTGATTGACTGGAGCACAGATACGCAGTATTTT CASSVIDWSTDTQYF
TRBJ2-4 TRBV6-1 - - TGTGCCAGCAGTGAAGCAGAGGGAAACATTCAGTACTTC CASSEAEGNIQYF
TRBJ2-7 TRBV6-4 few TRBD1 TGTGCCAGCAGAGACCGGGACAGGGATAGGAACGAGCAGTACTTC CASRDRDRDRNEQYF